This entry lists 12 T cell receptor beta chains sequenced from one sample in a study of T cells after yellow fever vaccination. Via MiXCR, TCRdb re-called the 5' RACE reads, giving one row per CDR3 protein. Here the sample spans roughly 310,000 distinct CDR3 sequences, around 4% being singletons. Sample: PBMCs, taken on the day of the yellow fever booster vaccination. These receptors came from a man aged 18 to 30 who received the YFV17D yellow fever vaccine.

This clonotype was seen many times. The J gene is TRBJ2-7, the V gene TRBV7-9; D not certain. This CDR3 spans 13 amino acids. V was shortened by 4 bases and J by 4 bases, with 11 bases between the two germline ends. The V gene's germline CDR1 is SEHNR and CDR2 FQNEAQ (reference sequence). DNA for the CDR3: TGTGCCAGCAGCTCCGCCTCCCGGTACGAGCAGTACTTC. Protein sequence: CASSSASRYEQYF.

This clonotype was observed at least ten times. V gene TRBV10-3 combines with J gene TRBJ2-7, with 7 bases lining up with TRBD1. The CDR3 is 13 residues long. Losses at the gene ends were 6 bases for V and 5 bases for J; bases not matched to a gene: 7. Looked up from germline, CDR1 is ENHRY and CDR2 is SYGVKD. This CDR3 is CAISDRVVNEQYF. CDR3 sequence (DNA): TGTGCCATCAGCGACAGGGTTGTGAACGAGCAGTACTTC.

This clonotype has only a few counts. J is TRBJ2-5 and V is TRBV27, with D possibly being TRBD2 (6 bases). Looked up from germline, CDR1 is MNHEY and CDR2 is SMNVEV (reference sequence). Trimming took 8 bases from V and 3 from J, leaving 19 bases between them. This CDR3 is built from 15 residues. CDR3 sequence: CASLFFAGSKETQYF. The DNA of the CDR3 is TGTGCCAGCCTCTTTTTCGCGGGGTCCAAAGAGACCCAGTACTTC.

This clonotype was observed a handful of times. The chain employs TRBV18 and TRBJ2-5; 8 bases fit TRBD1. The CDR3 length is 12 residues. V lost 5 bases and J lost 9; bases outside the gene matches: 5. Germline V gives CDR1 KGHSH, CDR2 LQKENI. The CDR3 DNA sequence: TGTGCCAGCTCAGAGGACAGGGTGGCCCAGTACTTC. This gives the protein CASSEDRVAQYF.

There are many counts of this clonotype. This chain links TRBV19 with TRBJ2-7; 9 positions agree with TRBD2. This CDR3 region has 15 residues. V was clipped by 3 bases and J by 7 bases; unmatched bases: 10. Germline V lookup: CDR1 LNHDA, CDR2 SQIVND (reference sequence). DNA of the CDR3: TGTGCCAGTAGTATGACGCCTAGCGGGGCCAAGGAGCAGTACTTC. Its protein is CASSMTPSGAKEQYF.

In its sample, this clonotype was seen a few times. This rearrangement joins TRBV12-3 or TRBV12-4 to TRBJ2-5, with D perhaps TRBD2 (5 bases). Trimming pared 5 bases from V and 3 bases from J, leaving 16 bases between. The CDR3 consists of 15 residues. For the CDR3, the DNA is TGTGCCAGCAGTCCCGGCCCGGGGTGGGAAGAGACCCAGTACTTC. This sequence encodes CASSPGPGWEETQYF.

This clonotype was counted only a few times. The chain carries TRBV12-3 or TRBV12-4 and TRBJ1-1, with D maybe TRBD1 (6 bases). V was clipped by 6 bases and J by 5 bases, with 10 bases between them. The CDR3 is 12 amino acids. The chain's CDR3 is CASRRTATEAFF. The CDR3 region has the DNA TGTGCCAGCAGGAGGACAGCGACTGAAGCTTTCTTT.

This clonotype has a handful of counts. The CDR3 region has the DNA TGTGCCAGCAGGGCAGAACTTACCGTCTACGAGCAGTACGTC. This codes for CASRAELTVYEQYV. This rearrangement joins TRBV2 to TRBJ2-7; D uncertain. There are 14 residues in the CDR3. Germline CDR1 SNHLY, CDR2 FYNNEI. Trimming took off 6 bases at V and 3 bases at J, with 15 bases between the two ends.

This clonotype was recorded at least ten times. The chain links TRBV3-1 to TRBJ2-1; 11 bases match TRBD2. The CDR3 runs to 16 residues. Germline V gene lookup returns CDR1 LGHDT and CDR2 YNNKEL (reference sequence). The V gene end was trimmed by 3 bases and the J gene end by 7 bases; junction bases not matched to a gene: 8. CDR3 in amino acids: CASSQIAGGFGNEQFF. As DNA, the CDR3 is TGTGCCAGCAGCCAGATAGCGGGGGGGTTCGGAAATGAGCAGTTCTTC.

This clonotype was picked up a small number of times. The chain joins TRBV5-1 to TRBJ2-3, with D possibly matching TRBD2 (6 bases). The CDR3 sequence is 16 residues long. Trimming cost V 2 bases and J 6 bases, with 19 bases left between them. The V gene's germline CDR1 is SGHRS and CDR2 YFSETQ. DNA for the CDR3: TGCGCCAGCAGCTTAGGAACTCTCGGGGGATCCGATACGCAGTATTTT. It is translated as CASSLGTLGGSDTQYF. Drawing the rest from reference TRBV5-1 and TRBJ2-3, the complete variable domain is KAGVTQTPRYLIKTRGQQVTLSCSPISGHRSVSWYQQTPGQGLQFLFEYFSETQRNKGNFPGRFSGRQFSNSRSEMNVSTLELGDSALYLCASSLGTLGGSDTQYFGPGTRLTVL.

This clonotype was found many times. J is TRBJ2-2 and V is TRBV7-2; 7 nucleotides agree with TRBD1. This CDR3 is built from 15 residues. In germline, CDR1 is SGHTA, CDR2 FQGNSA. V lost 5 bases and J lost 2; bases outside the gene matches: 5. CDR3: CASSLNRGNTGELFF. DNA of the CDR3: TGTGCCAGCAGCCTAAACAGGGGTAACACCGGGGAGCTGTTTTTT.

The V and J genes are TRBV4-1 and TRBJ2-7; tentatively, D is TRBD2 (6 bases). Germline assignment: CDR1 MGHRA and CDR2 YSYEKL. This CDR3 is built from 14 residues. Trimming removed 0 bases from V and 6 bases from J, with 12 bases in between. CDR3 in amino acids: CASSQDPGEVEQYF. CDR3 bases: TGCGCCAGCAGCCAAGATCCGGGGGAGGTCGAGCAGTACTTC.